This T cell receptor beta chain was sequenced for a study of cytomegalovirus exposure and HLA in healthy donors. Study-wide findings and caveats: The availability of immune exposure information extended only to CMV serostatus. Rare TCR sequences dominated, though some public TCRs recurred in many donors.

CDR1 and CDR2 from the germline V gene are SEHNR and FQNEAQ (reference sequence). The CDR3 consists of 15 residues. The V and J ends lost 1 base and 6 bases respectively, with 16 bases between them. PCR employed 60 Vbeta and 13 Jbeta primers. The method was immunoSEQ multiplex PCR; TCRdb's version includes in-frame clones alone and lacks a portion of them. The sample lists around 130,000 clones, around 83% occurring once. Turning to this clone: As yet, its antigen is unknown.

This clonotype was obtained from a woman aged 25 to 39 in good health and CMV-seropositive. The sequenced sample was PBMCs. The gene calls are TRBV7-9 and TRBJ2-7; D gene unclear. The CDR3 loop reads CASSLEALPGGEQYF. The CDR3 region has the DNA TGTGCCAGCAGCTTAGAGGCCTTGCCGGGTGGCGAGCAGTACTTC.